These 17 T cell receptor beta chains share one sample of origin, sequenced in a study of technical replicates of blood from four donors. The protocol was immunoSEQ multiplex PCR, while the TCRdb copy is restricted to in-frame clones and leaves out a portion. The table shows some 70,000 clones, with roughly 90% occurring only once. The sample taken for sequencing was PBMCs. The receptors here all came from a human donor in good health. Some clones in this sample may be carry-over from other donors' samples.

This chain links TRBV7-9 with TRBJ1-4; no clear D gene. Trimming took 2 bases from V and 8 from J, leaving 3 bases between them. The CDR3 covers 11 residues. The germline V gene encodes CDR1 SEHNR and CDR2 FQNEAQ (reference sequence). Written as DNA, the CDR3 is TGTGCCAGCAGCTTAAGCGAAAAACTGTTTTTT. Amino acid sequence: CASSLSEKLFF.

The rearrangement uses TRBV30 and TRBJ1-2, with 8 nucleotides matching TRBD1. The CDR3 has 18 residues. Germline CDR1 is GTSNPN and CDR2 is SVGIG (reference sequence). V shed 5 bases, J shed 3 bases, and the junction held 20 bases outside the gene matches. The CDR3 DNA follows: TGTGCCTGGGCGGCCTTTGAGGGCAGGGGGCTTCCCTACTATGGCTACACCTTC. Protein sequence: CAWAAFEGRGLPYYGYTF.

This chain connects TRBV12-5 to TRBJ1-6, with D possibly TRBD1 on 5 matching bases. Per germline, CDR1 LGHNT and CDR2 FRNRAP. This CDR3 comprises 17 residues. V lost 0 bases and J 7 bases, leaving 16 bases between the germline ends. The CDR3 spells CASGLVLGQGFNSPLHF. Here the CDR3 DNA reads TGTGCTAGTGGTTTGGTACTTGGGCAGGGTTTCAATTCACCCCTCCACTTT.

The table lists this clone with a count of one. The rearrangement uses TRBV5-1 and TRBJ2-7; the D gene is possibly TRBD1 (5 bases). The V gene's germline CDR1 is SGHRS and CDR2 YFSETQ. V was shortened by 4 bases and J by 4 bases, with 9 bases between the two germline ends. There are 12 residues in the CDR3. The CDR3: CASSDDSYEQYF. The CDR3 DNA sequence: TGCGCCAGCAGCGACGACAGTTACGAGCAGTACTTC.

The V and J genes are TRBV7-2 and TRBJ2-5; TRBD2 agrees at 10 bases. Germline V gene lookup returns CDR1 SGHTA and CDR2 FQGNSA. There are 13 residues in the CDR3. After removal of 6 bases from V and 4 bases from J, the junction contained 2 bases not matched to a gene. This CDR3 reads CASRAGGAETQYF. DNA of the CDR3: TGTGCCAGCAGAGCGGGGGGGGCAGAGACCCAGTACTTC.

The chain links TRBV30 to TRBJ1-4; D gene ambiguous. The V end was cut by 1 base, the J end by 3 bases, with 9 bases between. The CDR3 has 14 amino acids. Looked up from germline, CDR1 is GTSNPN and CDR2 is SVGIG (reference sequence). CDR3 DNA: TGTGCCTGGAGTGACGGGGTGTCTAATGAAAAACTGTTTTTT. Translated, it gives CAWSDGVSNEKLFF.

The chain carries TRBV4-3 and TRBJ2-1, with TRBD2 matching over 10 bases. The trim removed 0 bases at V and 8 bases at J, leaving 16 bases unmatched. Germline values: CDR1 LGHNA, CDR2 YSLEER. There are 19 residues in the CDR3. CDR3 nucleotides: TGCGCCAGCAGCCAAGATGGGTTAGCCCCGGGACTAGCGTTGTATGAGCAGTTCTTC. Translating it yields CASSQDGLAPGLALYEQFF.

The chain combines TRBV27 with TRBJ2-1; 8 bases are a match to TRBD2. CDR1 is MNHEY, CDR2 SMNVEV, per germline (reference sequence). CDR3 length: 16 amino acids. The J segment lost 3 bases and the V segment lost 7 bases, leaving 11 bases of the junction unmatched. CDR3 coding DNA: TGTGCCAGCACCCCCTGGGGCGGGAGGATCTACAATGAGCAGTTCTTC. Protein product: CASTPWGGRIYNEQFF.

This rearrangement joins TRBV6-6 to TRBJ2-2; D gene ambiguous. Germline assignment: CDR1 MNHNY and CDR2 SVGAGI (reference sequence). This CDR3 region has 15 residues. V gave up 0 bases and J gave up 3 bases, with 8 bases separating them. CDR3 residues: CASSYSPLYTGELFF. In DNA, the CDR3 is TGTGCCAGCAGTTACTCCCCACTGTACACCGGGGAGCTGTTTTTT.

The J gene is TRBJ1-1, the V gene TRBV18; 10 bases line up with TRBD1. V was pared by 5 bases and J by 6 bases, with 3 bases of the junction left unmatched. Germline lookup yields CDR1 KGHSH and CDR2 LQKENI. The CDR3 contains 13 residues. In DNA, the CDR3 is TGTGCCAGCTCAGTGGACAGGGGGGCTGAAGCTTTCTTT. Residues: CASSVDRGAEAFF. The full variable domain, rest sourced from reference TRBV18 and TRBJ1-1, is NAGVMQNPRHLVRRRGQEARLRCSPMKGHSHVYWYRQLPEEGLKFMVYLQKENIIDESGMPKERFSAEFPKEGPSILRIQQVVRGDSAAYFCASSVDRGAEAFFGQGTRLTVV.

The rearrangement joins TRBV7-6 to TRBJ2-7, with a tentative D call TRBD1 (6 bases). This CDR3 contains 15 residues. V lost 1 base and J lost 9, with 19 bases in between. Germline V lookup: CDR1 SGHVS, CDR2 FNYEAQ. CDR3 protein: CASSLDPGTPVGQYF. CDR3 DNA: TGTGCCAGCAGCTTAGACCCCGGGACACCCGTGGGGCAGTACTTC.

The rearrangement uses TRBV7-6 and TRBJ2-7; the match to TRBD2 covers 7 bases. The trim removed 1 base at V and 7 bases at J, leaving 10 bases unmatched. CDR1 SGHVS and CDR2 FNYEAQ come from the germline V gene. The CDR3 has 15 amino acids. The CDR3 loop is CASSLVGLGVEEQYF. The CDR3 region has the DNA TGTGCCAGCAGCTTAGTCGGACTAGGTGTAGAAGAGCAGTACTTC.

This sequence joins TRBV6-5 and TRBJ2-6; TRBD2 might be the D (5 bases). The CDR3 loop spans 15 amino acids. V gave up 6 bases and J gave up 4 bases, with 13 bases separating them. Germline values: CDR1 MNHEY, CDR2 SVGAGI. CDR3 DNA: TGTGCCAGCAGCCCGGGAAACGTGGGGGCCAACGTCCTGACTTTC. Encoded protein: CASSPGNVGANVLTF.

The rearrangement links TRBV4-1 to TRBJ2-3; D gene uncertain. This CDR3 has 15 amino acids. Germline assignment: CDR1 MGHRA and CDR2 YSYEKL. V was trimmed by 2 bases and J by 2 bases, leaving 11 bases between them. CDR3 nucleotide sequence: TGCGCCAGCAGCCAATTAAGCGAATCCACAGATACGCAGTATTTT. It yields the protein CASSQLSESTDTQYF.

J is TRBJ1-1 and V is TRBV19, with unresolved D. Trimming took 3 bases from V and 10 from J, leaving 15 bases between them. The germline gives CDR1 LNHDA, CDR2 SQIVND (reference sequence). The CDR3 is 13 residues long. CDR3 loop: CASSIGGRQAAFF. The DNA for the CDR3 is TGTGCCAGTAGTATCGGTGGCAGGCAGGCAGCTTTCTTT.

The chain carries TRBV6-1 and TRBJ2-7; the D gene is possibly TRBD1 (5 bases). Germline CDR1 MNHNS, CDR2 SASEGT. CDR3 size: 15 residues. Trimming took 1 base from V and 0 from J, leaving 10 bases between them. The CDR3 here is CASSEVGESSYEQYF. CDR3 in DNA: TGTGCCAGCAGTGAAGTAGGGGAAAGCTCCTACGAGCAGTACTTC.

The V and J genes are TRBV11-2 and TRBJ2-7; D not resolved. V dropped 2 bases and J dropped 6 bases, with 17 bases sitting between them. Looked up from germline, CDR1 is SGHAT and CDR2 is FQNNGV. This CDR3 has 15 residues. The CDR3 is CASSLSGSATSEQYF. CDR3 nucleotides: TGTGCCAGCAGCTTATCCGGGTCGGCTACGTCCGAGCAGTACTTC.